Below, 15 T cell receptor beta chains from the same sample are listed, as sequenced in a study of blood T cells in healthy people across ages. With a J-beta primer mix and a sample-barcoded 5' primer, a second PCR ran about 7 to 11 cycles. Each CDR3 protein gets one entry after TCRdb re-called the 5' RACE reads with MiXCR. Counted here are about 1.5 million distinct CDR3 sequences, approximately 39% occurring once; the ten biggest clones make up approximately 4%. The sequencing sample was made of blood. These receptors came from a woman between 18 and 29 years old in good health.

This rearrangement joins TRBV3-1 to TRBJ1-1, with D possibly matching TRBD1 (5 bases). Germline CDR1 is LGHDT and CDR2 is YNNKEL (reference sequence). This CDR3 has 14 residues. The V end was cut by 2 bases, the J end by 4 bases, with 11 bases between. The CDR3 protein is CASSQMAGGTEAFF. In DNA, the CDR3 is TGTGCCAGCAGCCAAATGGCGGGGGGCACTGAAGCTTTCTTT.

The chain couples TRBV7-2 to TRBJ2-7; 7 positions agree with TRBD2. CDR3 length: 12 residues. The junction had 1 base not matched to a gene; V was cut back by 2 bases and J by 6 bases. The V gene's germline CDR1 is SGHTA and CDR2 FQGNSA. DNA for the CDR3: TGTGCCAGCAGCTTAAGGGAGGGCGAGCAGTACTTC. This codes for CASSLREGEQYF.

CDR3 sequence (DNA): TGTGCCAGCAGTGTGAGGGGTGCAACCTACGAGCAGTACTTC. This sequence encodes CASSVRGATYEQYF. The genes are TRBV27 and TRBJ2-7, with D perhaps assigned TRBD1 or TRBD2 (5 bases each). The CDR3 sequence is 14 residues long. CDR1 and CDR2 from the germline V gene are MNHEY and SMNVEV (reference sequence). Trimming pared 5 bases from V and 2 bases from J, leaving 13 bases between.

This clonotype was counted only a few times. V gene TRBV6-5 combines with J gene TRBJ2-3; D is unclear. The CDR3 is made up of 15 amino acids. CDR1 is MNHEY and CDR2 is SVGAGI in the germline V gene. Trimming stripped 6 bases from V and 2 bases from J, with 15 bases between. CDR3 coding DNA: TGTGCCAGCAGCTCTTCGATCACATTCACAGATACGCAGTATTTT. Its translation is CASSSSITFTDTQYF.

The chain is built from TRBV29-1 and TRBJ1-2; D may be TRBD1 (5 bases). The CDR3 runs 16 residues. V lost 6 bases to trimming and J lost 5 bases, with 25 bases between them. The germline gives CDR1 SQVTM, CDR2 ANQGSEA. The CDR3 DNA reads as TGCAGCGTCACCCGAGGGGTCATTCCCGGAGGATATGGCTACACCTTC. Its translation: CSVTRGVIPGGYGYTF.

This clonotype was counted a single time. This sequence joins TRBV12-3 or TRBV12-4 and TRBJ2-1; 10 nucleotides agree with TRBD2. This CDR3 comprises 16 residues. The J segment lost 7 bases and the V segment lost 3 bases, leaving 9 bases of the junction unmatched. The CDR3 sequence: CASSFTASGSLNEQFF. CDR3 nucleotides: TGTGCCAGCAGTTTTACGGCTAGCGGGAGCTTGAATGAGCAGTTCTTC.

This clonotype has only a few counts. The V gene is TRBV7-2, the J gene TRBJ1-1; tentative D call: TRBD1 (5 bases). Germline values: CDR1 SGHTA, CDR2 FQGNSA. V dropped 1 base and J dropped 6 bases, with 9 bases sitting between them. There are 13 residues in the CDR3. CDR3 amino acids: CASSLDWGAEAFF. DNA of the CDR3: TGTGCCAGCAGCTTAGACTGGGGCGCTGAAGCTTTCTTT.

This chain uses TRBV4-1 with TRBJ2-7; 7 nucleotides align to TRBD1. Germline assignment: CDR1 MGHRA and CDR2 YSYEKL. This CDR3 comprises 15 residues. V lost 0 bases to trimming and J lost 3 bases; unmatched junction nucleotides: 5. CDR3 bases: TGCGCCAGCAGCCAAGAGAGGACAGGAGGCTACGAGCAGTACTTC. The encoded protein is CASSQERTGGYEQYF.

This clonotype has more than one count but fewer than ten. As DNA, the CDR3 is TGTGCCAGCAGTTTAAACAGCCTAGATCAGCCCCAGCATTTT. Translating it yields CASSLNSLDQPQHF. The rearrangement links TRBV12-3 or TRBV12-4 to TRBJ1-5; no reliable D call. The CDR3 has 14 amino acids. Trimming stripped 2 bases from V and 5 bases from J, with 10 bases between.

This chain joins TRBV5-1 and TRBJ2-5; D may be TRBD2 (6 bases). The DNA end favors TRBJ2-1, so the J call may be wrong. Germline CDR1 and CDR2: SGHRS and YFSETQ. The CDR3 covers 13 residues. The CDR3: CASSQGGRETQFF. The CDR3 DNA is TGCGCCAGCAGCCAGGGAGGTCGGGAGACCCAGTTCTTC.

The V and J genes are TRBV29-1 and TRBJ1-1; tentative D call: TRBD1 (6 bases). With 4 bases removed from V and 6 bases from J, the gap between germline ends came to 15 bases. CDR3 size: 13 residues. The germline CDR1 and CDR2 sequences are SQVTM and ANQGSEA. CDR3 DNA: TGCAGCGTTGTGGGGGGGCTGGGGTCTGAAGCTTTCTTT. It is translated as CSVVGGLGSEAFF.

The J gene is TRBJ1-5, the V gene TRBV7-2; 8 positions agree with TRBD1. The CDR3 consists of 14 residues. Germline trimming cut 4 bases from V and 7 bases from J; bases unmatched to any gene: 6. Germline CDR1 reads SGHTA; CDR2 reads FQGNSA. The CDR3 here is CASSSGDRGQPQHF. The CDR3 DNA sequence: TGTGCCAGCAGCTCCGGTGACAGGGGCCAGCCCCAGCATTTT.

The rearrangement uses TRBV5-1 and TRBJ1-3; no clear D. Per the germline V gene, CDR1 is SGHRS and CDR2 is YFSETQ. Trimming removed 0 bases from V and 3 bases from J, with 13 bases in between. The CDR3 loop spans 16 amino acids. The CDR3 DNA follows: TGCGCCAGCAGCTTGGTCGGAAGACGATATGGAAACACCATATATTTT. Its protein product is CASSLVGRRYGNTIYF.

Here the CDR3 DNA reads TGTGCCAGCAGTAGGCGGGCGGAGTCCGTCTACGAGCAGTACTTC. Its translation is CASSRRAESVYEQYF. The chain employs TRBV7-2 and TRBJ2-7; tentative D call: TRBD2 (5 bases). CDR1 and CDR2 from the germline V gene are SGHTA and FQGNSA. The germline V and J ends were trimmed by 6 bases and 3 bases, with 18 bases remaining between them. The CDR3 runs 15 residues.

This clonotype has just a few counts. The chain carries TRBV20-1 and TRBJ2-3, with unresolved D. Germline-derived CDR1 and CDR2 are DFQATT and SNEGSKA (reference sequence). V lost 4 bases to trimming and J lost 6 bases, with 8 bases between them. This CDR3 contains 11 residues. CDR3 sequence: CSAKLVDTQYF. The CDR3 DNA sequence: TGCAGTGCTAAATTGGTGGATACGCAGTATTTT.